Listed below are T cell receptor beta chains from one sample, sequenced in a study of blood T cell repertoires in COVID-19. Clones were sequenced by immunoSEQ multiplex PCR, and TCRdb holds only the in-frame ones, with some missing. Counted here are about 250,000 clones, 86% occurring once; the ten biggest clones make up roughly 5.2%. Sequencing was carried out using peripheral blood. The receptor source for this set is a woman older than 75 with COVID-19, enrolled during active disease. CDR3s include the opening cysteine and the closing phenylalanine or tryptophan. A D gene is named only where the DNA matches it firmly. Clone size is not always given. Where it is, it says once, few, many or a class for expanded clones.

clone_size: NA
v_call: TRBV6-5
d_call: NA
cdr3_aa: CASSRTAQETQYF

clone_size: NA
v_call: TRBV28
d_call: NA
cdr3_aa: CASSLGMGQPFNEKLFF

clone_size: NA
v_call: TRBV10-3
d_call: NA
cdr3_aa: CAIRVGNYNEQFF

clone_size: NA
v_call: TRBV6-2/TRBV6-3
d_call: NA
cdr3_aa: CASSWLGTLNYEQYF

clone_size: NA
v_call: TRBV6-1
d_call: NA
cdr3_aa: CASSAAGLGEKLFF

clone_size: NA
v_call: TRBV7-2
d_call: TRBD2
cdr3_aa: CASSPLGTSRTDTQYF

clone_size: many
v_call: TRBV18
d_call: NA
cdr3_aa: CASSLQGSYEQYF

clone_size: NA
v_call: TRBV24-1
d_call: NA
cdr3_aa: CATSDLKGVGETQYF

clone_size: NA
v_call: TRBV28
d_call: NA
cdr3_aa: CASRTVVAGNQPQHF

clone_size: NA
v_call: TRBV6-2/TRBV6-3
d_call: NA
cdr3_aa: CASSLRDSPLHF

clone_size: few
v_call: TRBV6-5
d_call: TRBD1
cdr3_aa: CASLDRVNQPQHF

clone_size: NA
v_call: TRBV24-1
d_call: NA
cdr3_aa: CATSDILNTEAFF

clone_size: NA
v_call: TRBV6-5
d_call: TRBD2
cdr3_aa: CASSSTAGDYNEQFF

clone_size: few
v_call: TRBV6-5
d_call: NA
cdr3_aa: CASSANRDYGYTF

clone_size: once
v_call: TRBV2
d_call: NA
cdr3_aa: CASLRVPLTEQYF

clone_size: NA
v_call: TRBV5-4
d_call: NA
cdr3_aa: CASSLAADYGYTF

clone_size: NA
v_call: TRBV6-5
d_call: TRBD1
cdr3_aa: CASSYDRGAYGYTF

clone_size: NA
v_call: TRBV3-1/TRBV3-2
d_call: NA
cdr3_aa: CASSQVATGRGEQYF

clone_size: NA
v_call: TRBV18
d_call: NA
cdr3_aa: CASSPNTVAEAFF

clone_size: NA
v_call: TRBV29-1
d_call: NA
cdr3_aa: CSVEWTVGGYAF

clone_size: NA
v_call: TRBV12-5
d_call: TRBD1
cdr3_aa: CASGSTGPAFF

clone_size: NA
v_call: TRBV7-2
d_call: NA
cdr3_aa: CASSSGHLGEVKETQYF

clone_size: few
v_call: TRBV28
d_call: NA
cdr3_aa: CASSYKGYTF

clone_size: NA
v_call: TRBV7-9
d_call: TRBD1
cdr3_aa: CACGQGGLLNTEAFF

clone_size: NA
v_call: TRBV7-9
d_call: TRBD1
cdr3_aa: CASSLGDRGAFF

clone_size: NA
v_call: TRBV25-1
d_call: NA
cdr3_aa: CASRGNTEAFF

clone_size: NA
v_call: TRBV3-1/TRBV3-2
d_call: NA
cdr3_aa: CASSQASGGELFF

clone_size: NA
v_call: TRBV5-4
d_call: NA
cdr3_aa: CASSLTGPGTDTQYF

clone_size: NA
v_call: TRBV7-9
d_call: NA
cdr3_aa: CASSRTGGTEAFF

clone_size: NA
v_call: TRBV24-1
d_call: NA
cdr3_aa: CATSVGINYGYTF

clone_size: NA
v_call: TRBV20-1
d_call: TRBD1
cdr3_aa: CSASSGTGSTDTQYF

clone_size: NA
v_call: TRBV5-1
d_call: NA
cdr3_aa: CASSLGQGSNEQFF

clone_size: NA
v_call: TRBV5-1
d_call: TRBD2
cdr3_aa: CASSSASGVPSYNEQFF

clone_size: NA
v_call: TRBV11-2
d_call: TRBD1
cdr3_aa: CASSPGQGGRNTEAFF

clone_size: NA
v_call: TRBV11-2
d_call: NA
cdr3_aa: CASSSIPGGGMETQYF